The 7 T cell receptor beta chains given below trace back to one sample, sequenced in a study of somatic mutations in cytotoxic T cells in rheumatoid arthritis. Data came from immunoSEQ multiplex PCR; TCRdb stores just in-frame clones and leaves some out. The sample holds about 17,000 clones; about four fifths are singletons and the top ten take about 9.6%. The sequenced sample consisted of CD8+ T cells sorted from blood. The receptors originated from an adult with rheumatoid arthritis.

CDR3 sequence: CASSSSWTGGTGTQYF. In nucleotides, the CDR3 is TGTGCCAGCAGTTCTTCATGGACAGGGGGGACAGGGACCCAGTACTTC. The chain employs TRBV6-5 and TRBJ2-5; TRBD1 matches 10 bases. Germline V gives CDR1 MNHEY, CDR2 SVGAGI. V dropped 4 bases and J dropped 7; count of bases not matched to a gene: 12. CDR3 size: 16 residues.

This chain uses TRBV30 with TRBJ2-2; perhaps TRBD1 as D (5 bases). The CDR3 extends over 14 amino acids. Per the germline V gene, CDR1 is GTSNPN and CDR2 is SVGIG (reference sequence). V lost 2 bases and J 3 bases, leaving 10 bases between the germline ends. CDR3 protein: CAWSRQGDTGELFF. The CDR3, as DNA: TGTGCCTGGAGTCGGCAGGGCGACACCGGGGAGCTGTTTTTT.

CDR3 amino acids: CASSGADRQPQHF. Here the CDR3 DNA reads TGTGCCAGCAGTGGGGCCGACCGCCAGCCCCAGCATTTT. J is TRBJ1-5 and V is TRBV27, with TRBD1 as a possible D gene (5 bases). The germline CDR1 and CDR2 sequences are MNHEY and SMNVEV (reference sequence). The CDR3 runs to 13 residues. The V gene lost 5 bases and the J gene lost 7 bases, with 12 bases spanning the gap.

This clone has a single count. The rearrangement links TRBV7-9 to TRBJ1-1; no firm D call. The ends were cut back, 3 bases at V and 4 bases at J, with 3 bases in the middle. CDR1 and CDR2 (germline): SEHNR, FQNEAQ (reference sequence). CDR3 length equals 11 residues. This CDR3 reads CASSLTTEAFF. CDR3 coding DNA: TGTGCCAGCAGCTTGACCACTGAAGCTTTCTTT.

This chain uses TRBV7-2 with TRBJ1-2; D uncertain. Trimming stripped 5 bases from V and 4 bases from J, with 17 bases between. Germline loops: CDR1 SGHTA, CDR2 FQGNSA. This CDR3 is built from 15 residues. The CDR3 nucleotides read TGTGCCAGCAGCCCAAAACCAGAAGCCAGCTATGGCTACACCTTC. It yields the protein CASSPKPEASYGYTF. Supplemented by reference TRBV7-2 and TRBJ1-2, the full variable domain reads GAGVSQSPSNKVTEKGKDVELRCDPISGHTALYWYRQSLGQGLEFLIYFQGNSAPDKSGLPSDRFSAERTGGSVSTLTIQRTQQEDSAVYLCASSPKPEASYGYTFGSGTRLTVV.

The V gene is TRBV11-3, the J gene TRBJ2-7, with 7 bases fitting TRBD2. The V gene end was trimmed by 1 base and the J gene end by 2 bases; junction bases not matched to a gene: 11. Germline CDR1 reads SGHNT; CDR2 reads YENEEA. The CDR3 runs 17 residues. The CDR3 region has the DNA TGTGCCAGCAGCTTAGGGGACTCAGCGGGGATGGCCTACGAGCAGTACTTC. This translates into CASSLGDSAGMAYEQYF.

The gene calls are TRBV6-5 and TRBJ2-1; possibly TRBD2 for D (6 bases). CDR3 length: 13 residues. The germline V gene has CDR1 MNHEY and CDR2 SVGAGI. V was clipped by 5 bases and J by 7 bases, with 12 bases between them. CDR3 amino acids: CASSSGLGNEQFF. The CDR3, as DNA: TGTGCCAGCAGTAGCGGGCTAGGGAATGAGCAGTTCTTC.